The 10 T cell receptor beta chains in this list originate from one sample, sequenced in a study of blood T cell repertoires in COVID-19. TCRdb's table, derived via immunoSEQ multiplex PCR, lists solely in-frame clones and lacks some. Among under 250,000 clones listed, 80% to 85% were seen once. The specimen was peripheral blood. The receptor source for this set is a woman aged 55-70 years with acute or convalescent COVID-19.

The chain employs TRBV7-2 and TRBJ1-6; D gene ambiguous. V shed 0 bases and J shed 10 bases, with 13 bases lying between them. Per germline, CDR1 SGHTA and CDR2 FQGNSA. This CDR3 has 15 residues. The CDR3: CASSLALGSVSPLHF. The CDR3 coding sequence is TGTGCCAGCAGCTTAGCTCTAGGTTCAGTATCACCCCTCCACTTT.

The chain is built from TRBV7-9 and TRBJ1-2, with TRBD1 as a possible D gene (5 bases). Germline CDR1 is SEHNR and CDR2 is FQNEAQ (reference sequence). V lost 4 bases, J lost 5 bases, and 17 bases lay in between. This CDR3 is built from 15 residues. CDR3 DNA sequence: TGTGCCAGCAGCTGGGGGGTCGGAGGGGATTATGGCTACACCTTC. Protein product: CASSWGVGGDYGYTF.

The chain carries TRBV28 and TRBJ2-1, with TRBD2 identical over 13 bases. Germline CDR1 and CDR2: MDHEN and SYDVKM. This CDR3 contains 14 residues. The J segment lost 11 bases and the V segment lost 6 bases, leaving 7 bases of the junction unmatched. This CDR3 reads CASSTSGGAGKQFF. CDR3 coding DNA: TGTGCCAGCAGCACTAGCGGGGGGGCGGGAAAGCAGTTCTTC.

The chain couples TRBV4-3 to TRBJ2-7; D gene ambiguous. V shed 0 bases and J shed 2 bases, with 5 bases lying between them. In germline, CDR1 is LGHNA, CDR2 YSLEER. The CDR3 is made up of 13 amino acids. CDR3 region: CASSQDRTYEQYF. The CDR3 nucleotides are TGCGCCAGCAGCCAAGACAGGACCTACGAGCAGTACTTC.

The chain recombines TRBV23-1 with TRBJ1-4, with a possible D match to TRBD1 (5 bases). TRBV23-1 is treated as an ORF (open reading frame) with a function not yet certain. The CDR3 sequence is 17 residues long. Between the trimmed V and J ends, which lost 6 bases and 4 bases, there was a span of 21 bases. The CDR3 DNA reads TGCGCCAGCAGGCGGACATCGTCTGTTTTTGTTAATGAAAAACTGTTTTTT. Translation: CASRRTSSVFVNEKLFF.

The chain carries TRBV7-9 and TRBJ1-4; unclear D gene. This CDR3 region has 16 residues. Germline CDR1 reads SEHNR; CDR2 reads FQNEAQ (reference sequence). V lost 5 bases and J 0 bases, leaving 13 bases between the germline ends. The CDR3 nucleotides are TGTGCCAGCAGCCCGACGGGAGGTCCAACTAATGAAAAACTGTTTTTT. It codes for CASSPTGGPTNEKLFF.

CDR3 amino acids: CASSPPMGPGKAEAFF. CDR3 DNA: TGTGCCAGCTCACCACCTATGGGGCCTGGAAAGGCTGAAGCTTTCTTT. The chain employs TRBV18 and TRBJ1-1; D is possibly TRBD1 (5 bases). V gave up 0 bases and J gave up 6 bases, with 17 bases separating them. Germline CDR1 reads KGHSH; CDR2 reads LQKENI. The CDR3 length is 16 residues.

The chain combines TRBV11-2 with TRBJ2-1, with D possibly TRBD2 on 6 matching bases. CDR1 SGHAT and CDR2 FQNNGV come from the germline V gene. The CDR3 runs to 18 residues. Trimming shortened V by 1 base and J by 0 bases, and 16 bases separated the two germline ends. CDR3 loop: CASSLGPTSPSSYNEQFF. DNA for the CDR3: TGTGCCAGCAGCTTAGGGCCCACTAGCCCAAGCTCCTACAATGAGCAGTTCTTC.

The gene calls are TRBV5-6 and TRBJ1-3, with 10 bases lining up with TRBD1. With 5 bases clipped from V and 10 bases from J, the junction kept 12 bases outside the gene matches. Germline-derived CDR1 and CDR2 are SGHDT and YYEEEE. The CDR3 is 15 residues long. CDR3 loop: CASSRKGQGTSTIYF. The CDR3 region has the DNA TGTGCCAGCAGTCGAAAGGGACAGGGGACGAGTACCATATATTTT.

The V gene is TRBV28, the J gene TRBJ2-3; 11 bases agree with TRBD2. Germline values: CDR1 MDHEN, CDR2 SYDVKM. With V trimmed by 4 bases and J by 4 bases, 10 bases remained unmatched. This CDR3 contains 17 residues. The CDR3 region has the DNA TGTGCCAGCAGTTCACGGAATAGCGGGGGGGCCGCAGATACGCAGTATTTT. This translates into CASSSRNSGGAADTQYF. The full variable domain, with the rest looked up from reference TRBV28 and TRBJ2-3, is DVKVTQSSRYLVKRTGEKVFLECVQDMDHENMFWYRQDPGLGLRLIYFSYDVKMKEKGDIPEGYSVSREKKERFSLILESASTNQTSMYLCASSSRNSGGAADTQYFGPGTRLTVL.